This section outlines one TCR beta chain sequence together with its context. V lost 5 bases to trimming and J lost 6 bases, with 14 bases between them. Per germline, CDR1 SGHRS and CDR2 YFSETQ. This CDR3 contains 14 residues. The sample comes from a study of blood T cell repertoires in COVID-19. Study-level background: The United States, Italy and Spain provided the acute and convalescent COVID-19 samples.

The authors' processing: The assay estimated nucleated cells by amplifying reference gene primers. Clones were sequenced by immunoSEQ multiplex PCR, and TCRdb holds only the in-frame ones, with some missing. V, J and clone size derive from that table, while D and trimming were established from the DNA sequence. Among approximately 200,000 clones listed, about 87% were seen once. J is TRBJ1-4 and V is TRBV5-1; D may be TRBD1 (6 bases). Sequencing used peripheral blood. This sequence was found in a man aged 60-69 years who had recovered from COVID-19. CDR3 in DNA: TGCGCCAGCAGTAGGACAGAGGGAGATGAAAAACTGTTTTTT. This translates into CASSRTEGDEKLFF.